What follows are 29 T cell receptor beta chains derived from one specimen sequenced in a study of CD8 T cells in ankylosing spondylitis. TCRdb used MiXCR to reprocess the 5' RACE reads, holding one entry per CDR3 protein. The sample holds around 210,000 distinct CDR3 sequences, approximately 7.6% seen once. Sequencing was done on a sample of blood, either unsorted or a sorted T cell fraction (not recorded which). All receptors come from a female donor with ankylosing spondylitis or in good health (not recorded which).

This clonotype was detected a few times. This chain connects TRBV28 to TRBJ2-2, with 12 bases lining up with TRBD2. V lost 2 bases and J lost 7; bases outside the gene matches: 8. This CDR3 contains 17 residues. Germline-derived CDR1 and CDR2 are MDHEN and SYDVKM. This chain's CDR3 is CASSLRLAGVTFGELFF. The CDR3 DNA sequence: TGTGCCAGCAGTTTACGACTAGCGGGAGTTACCTTCGGGGAGCTGTTTTTT.

This clonotype has at least ten counts. This chain connects TRBV5-1 to TRBJ1-6; no firm D call. From germline, CDR1 is SGHRS and CDR2 YFSETQ. V was pared by 0 bases and J by 7 bases, with 5 bases between. The CDR3 loop spans 13 amino acids. Here the CDR3 reads CASSLGGNSPLHF. CDR3 nucleotides: TGCGCCAGCAGCTTGGGGGGAAATTCACCCCTCCACTTT.

The chain joins TRBV21-1 to TRBJ2-1; TRBD1 is the table's D call, not checked against the DNA. TRBV21-1 counts as a pseudogene. The CDR3 sequence is 16 residues long. This CDR3 is CASSTQGAASYNEQFF. DNA for the CDR3: TGTGCCAGCAGCACCCAGGGGGCGGCCTCCTACAATGAGCAGTTCTTC.

This clonotype was counted ten times or more. The chain recombines TRBV29-1 with TRBJ2-3; D may be TRBD1 (6 bases). V gave up 4 bases and J gave up 4 bases, with 12 bases separating them. Germline CDR1 and CDR2: SQVTM and ANQGSEA. The CDR3 sequence is 13 residues long. The DNA of the CDR3 is TGCAGCGTTGTACAGGGATGGGCAGATACGCAGTATTTT. It specifies CSVVQGWADTQYF.

This clonotype was recorded many times. CDR3 sequence (DNA): TGTGCCAGCAGCCGAAGGGTTAGCACAGATACGCAGTATTTT. Its translation is CASSRRVSTDTQYF. This chain joins TRBV12-3 or TRBV12-4 and TRBJ2-3, with D unclear. The V gene lost 6 bases and the J gene lost 0 bases, with 10 bases spanning the gap. This CDR3 region has 14 residues.

This clonotype was seen at least ten times. The CDR3 is CASSAQGYEQYF. The CDR3, as DNA: TGTGCCAGCAGCGCCCAGGGTTACGAGCAGTACTTC. The chain has TRBV7-9 and TRBJ2-7; D perhaps matches TRBD1 (5 bases). There are 12 residues in the CDR3. V was cut by 5 bases and J by 4 bases, with 9 bases left in between. CDR1 is SEHNR, CDR2 FQNEAQ, per germline (reference sequence).

This clonotype was counted at least ten times. J is TRBJ1-3 and V is TRBV28; 8 bases are a match to TRBD1. Trimming took 5 bases from V and 0 from J; bases not matched to a gene: 6. From germline, CDR1 is MDHEN and CDR2 SYDVKM. This CDR3 has 16 amino acids. CDR3 sequence: CASSKTGALSGNTIYF. Written as DNA, the CDR3 is TGTGCCAGCAGTAAGACAGGGGCCCTCTCTGGAAACACCATATATTTT.

In its sample, this clonotype was seen many times. This sequence joins TRBV5-1 and TRBJ2-1; 7 nucleotides match TRBD2. V dropped 4 bases and J dropped 6; count of bases not matched to a gene: 10. There are 15 residues in the CDR3. Germline CDR1 and CDR2: SGHRS and YFSETQ. The DNA of the CDR3 is TGCGCCAGCAGCCGAGCGGGAATGGGGCTCAATGAGCAGTTCTTC. This translates into CASSRAGMGLNEQFF.

This clonotype was counted ten times or more. The chain employs TRBV4-3 and TRBJ2-7; no definite D call. The CDR3 extends over 12 amino acids. Germline CDR1 and CDR2: LGHNA and YSLEER. V lost 0 bases and J lost 6, with 6 bases in between. The CDR3 loop reads CASSQEPGEQYF. The CDR3 region has the DNA TGCGCCAGCAGCCAAGAACCGGGCGAGCAGTACTTC.

This clonotype was counted ten times or more. At one of its ends the junction is not consistent with the germline gene, which may arise from a read error. The gene calls are TRBV2 and TRBJ2-7; 8 positions agree with TRBD1. The length of the CDR3 is 11 residues. From germline, CDR1 is SNHLY and CDR2 FYNNEI. CDR3 sequence reads: CASLSGQAKNF. CDR3 coding DNA: TGTGCCAGCCTCTCGGGACAGGCCAAGAACTTC.

This clonotype has at least ten counts. V is TRBV12-3 or TRBV12-4 and J is TRBJ2-2; maybe TRBD1 (5 bases). There are 14 residues in the CDR3. V shed 10 bases and J shed 0 bases, with 12 bases lying between them. The CDR3 loop is CATGHGANTGELFF. For the CDR3, the DNA is TGTGCCACCGGACATGGCGCGAACACCGGGGAGCTGTTTTTT.

There are many counts of this clonotype. This chain links TRBV9 with TRBJ2-1; D possibly corresponds to TRBD2 (5 bases). Germline CDR1 SGDLS, CDR2 YYNGEE. CDR3 length equals 15 residues. Trimming stripped 3 bases from V and 10 bases from J, with 20 bases between. The CDR3: CASSGGSASDREQFF. DNA of the CDR3: TGTGCCAGCAGCGGTGGGAGTGCGTCGGATCGAGAGCAGTTCTTC. The full variable domain, rest sourced from reference TRBV9 and TRBJ2-1, is DSGVTQTPKHLITATGQRVTLRCSPRSGDLSVYWYQQSLDQGLQFLIQYYNGEERAKGNILERFSAQQFPDLHSELNLSSLELGDSALYFCASSGGSASDREQFFGPGTRLTVL.

In its sample, this clonotype was seen many times. The V call is TRBV27, the J call TRBJ1-2; D might be TRBD1 (6 bases). Per germline, CDR1 MNHEY and CDR2 SMNVEV (reference sequence). The CDR3 contains 13 residues. Trimming removed 3 bases from V and 6 bases from J, with 11 bases in between. The CDR3 reads CASSLAGAHGYTF. Here the CDR3 DNA reads TGTGCCAGCAGTTTGGCAGGGGCCCATGGCTACACCTTC.

This clonotype occurred a few times. V is TRBV7-2 and J is TRBJ2-7, with 8 bases aligning to TRBD1. The CDR3 covers 14 residues. J was trimmed by 4 bases and V by 8 bases; bases with no gene match: 10. From germline, CDR1 is SGHTA and CDR2 FQGNSA. The CDR3 DNA follows: TGTGCCAGCGGATACGGGACAGGCGATTACGAGCAGTACTTC. Amino acid sequence: CASGYGTGDYEQYF. Combining the CDR3 with reference TRBV7-2 and TRBJ2-7 gives the whole variable domain GAGVSQSPSNKVTEKGKDVELRCDPISGHTALYWYRQSLGQGLEFLIYFQGNSAPDKSGLPSDRFSAERTGGSVSTLTIQRTQQEDSAVYLCASGYGTGDYEQYFGPGTRLTVT.

This clonotype was detected many times. The chain uses TRBV27 and TRBJ2-1; TRBD2 aligns across 10 bases. CDR1 is MNHEY, CDR2 SMNVEV, per germline (reference sequence). With 5 bases clipped from V and 8 bases from J, the junction kept 9 bases outside the gene matches. This CDR3 region has 15 residues. In DNA form, the CDR3 reads TGTGCCAGCAGTCCCTTGGCTAGCGGGAGACATGAGCAGTTCTTC. Translation gives CASSPLASGRHEQFF.

This clonotype was detected ten times or more. The J gene is TRBJ2-2, the V gene TRBV4-3; TRBD2 agrees at 10 bases. With 1 base clipped from V and 4 bases from J, the junction kept 3 bases outside the gene matches. Germline-derived CDR1 and CDR2 are LGHNA and YSLEER. The CDR3 length is 16 residues. CDR3 DNA sequence: TGCGCCAGCAGCCAAGGACTAGCGGGTGCCACCGGGGAGCTGTTTTTT. Amino acid sequence: CASSQGLAGATGELFF.

This clonotype was counted ten times or more. V usage is TRBV15 and J usage is TRBJ2-1; 12 bases line up with TRBD2. Per the germline V gene, CDR1 is LNHNV and CDR2 is YYDKDF (reference sequence). V shed 5 bases and J 9 bases; nucleotides not matched to a gene: 17. The CDR3 has 18 residues. The CDR3 reads CATSGGTSGYLRGGEQFF. CDR3 nucleotides: TGTGCCACCAGCGGGGGGACTAGCGGGTATCTCCGCGGGGGTGAGCAGTTCTTC.

This clonotype was observed at least ten times. J is TRBJ2-7 and V is TRBV3-1; 7 bases fit TRBD1. From germline, CDR1 is LGHDT and CDR2 YNNKEL (reference sequence). This CDR3 has 17 amino acids. V lost 0 bases, J lost 0 bases, and 8 bases stayed unmatched. CDR3 nucleotide sequence: TGTGCCAGCAGCCAAGAGGTAGCAGGGACAGTCTCCTACGAGCAGTACTTC. It specifies CASSQEVAGTVSYEQYF.

This clonotype came up many times. J is TRBJ2-3 and V is TRBV27, with a possible D match to TRBD2 (6 bases). Germline-derived CDR1 and CDR2 are MNHEY and SMNVEV (reference sequence). V lost 3 bases and J lost 6, with 16 bases in between. The CDR3 spans 15 residues. As DNA, the CDR3 is TGTGCCAGCAGTTTTAGCGGAAAACCGACGGATACGCAGTATTTT. Amino acid sequence: CASSFSGKPTDTQYF.

This clonotype was counted many times. The chain uses TRBV12-3 or TRBV12-4 and TRBJ2-2; 7 nucleotides agree with TRBD1. The CDR3 extends over 16 amino acids. The V and J ends lost 5 bases and 3 bases, in that order; junction bases with no gene match: 9. CDR3 amino acids: CASSTYRGLDTGELFF. In DNA, the CDR3 is TGTGCCAGCAGTACGTACAGGGGCCTGGACACCGGGGAGCTGTTTTTT.

This clonotype was seen at least ten times. This chain connects TRBV5-5 to TRBJ1-2; D is unclear. The CDR3 runs 15 residues. The V gene's germline CDR1 is SGHKS and CDR2 YYEKEE (reference sequence). V was cut by 6 bases and J by 3 bases, with 18 bases left in between. This chain's CDR3 is CASIPSPGSYYGYTF. DNA for the CDR3: TGTGCCAGCATCCCATCCCCAGGATCCTACTATGGCTACACCTTC.

This clonotype was found many times. The rearrangement joins TRBV20-1 to TRBJ2-5, with D unresolved. This CDR3 is built from 14 residues. The V and J ends lost 2 bases and 1 base respectively, with 11 bases between them. The V gene's germline CDR1 is DFQATT and CDR2 SNEGSKA (reference sequence). CDR3 protein: CSARWSGIQETQYF. The CDR3 DNA sequence: TGCAGTGCTAGATGGTCAGGTATCCAAGAGACCCAGTACTTC.

V is TRBV10-2 and J is TRBJ2-4; perhaps TRBD2 as D (5 bases). V was shortened by 3 bases and J by 9 bases, with 9 bases between the two germline ends. Germline lookup yields CDR1 WSHSY and CDR2 SAAADI. CDR3 length: 12 amino acids. CDR3 coding DNA: TGCGCCAGCAGTGACCTCCGGGGCATTCAGTACTTC. Residues: CASSDLRGIQYF.

This clonotype was detected ten times or more. The chain recombines TRBV20-1 with TRBJ2-1, with D tentatively TRBD2 (6 bases). This CDR3 is built from 15 residues. Trimming shortened V by 5 bases and J by 0 bases, and 14 bases separated the two germline ends. CDR1 and CDR2 from the germline V gene are DFQATT and SNEGSKA (reference sequence). The CDR3 DNA reads TGCAGTGCTTCACGGAGCGGGCTCTCCTACAATGAGCAGTTCTTC. Translating it yields CSASRSGLSYNEQFF.

A few counts support this clonotype. This chain links TRBV20-1 with TRBJ2-1, with 8 bases matching TRBD2. V shed 0 bases, J shed 9 bases, and the junction held 10 bases outside the gene matches. Germline CDR1 DFQATT, CDR2 SNEGSKA (reference sequence). The CDR3 covers 15 residues. CDR3 loop: CSARDGRLAGPEQFF. Here the CDR3 DNA reads TGCAGTGCTAGAGATGGGAGGCTAGCGGGTCCTGAGCAGTTCTTC.

This clonotype was counted at least ten times. This chain connects TRBV7-2 to TRBJ2-5, with 10 bases matching TRBD2. CDR3 length: 16 amino acids. V lost 2 bases, J lost 1 base, and 4 bases stayed unmatched. CDR1 and CDR2 (germline): SGHTA, FQGNSA. The CDR3 DNA is TGTGCCAGCAGCTTAAGCCTAGCGGGGGTCCAAGAGACCCAGTACTTC. Residues: CASSLSLAGVQETQYF.

This clonotype was recorded at least ten times. V gene TRBV12-3 or TRBV12-4 combines with J gene TRBJ2-1, with TRBD1 as a possible D gene (5 bases). V was cut by 4 bases and J by 9 bases, with 10 bases left in between. This CDR3 is 12 amino acids long. The CDR3: CASSSGIGEQFF. The CDR3, as DNA: TGTGCCAGCAGTTCAGGGATCGGTGAGCAGTTCTTC.

This chain joins TRBV3-1 and TRBJ2-3; 9 bases are a match to TRBD2. V shed 5 bases and J 2 bases; nucleotides not matched to a gene: 11. Germline V CDR1 and CDR2: LGHDT, YNNKEL (reference sequence). This CDR3 region has 17 residues. The chain's CDR3 is CASSSGGLAGLTDTQYF. The CDR3 DNA is TGTGCCAGCAGCTCGGGAGGTCTAGCGGGACTCACAGATACGCAGTATTTT.

This clonotype was counted at least ten times. One junction end disagrees with the germline gene, perhaps due to a read error. V and J are TRBV7-9 and TRBJ2-1, with D possibly TRBD2 on 7 matching bases. The CDR3 covers 12 residues. Germline lookup yields CDR1 SEHNR and CDR2 FQNEAQ (reference sequence). The CDR3 nucleotides are TGTGCCAGCAGCTCGGGGGGCGGGAGCCAGCTCTTC. Translating gives CASSSGGGSQLF.